The 7 T cell receptor beta chains reported below all come from one sample, sequenced in a study of cytomegalovirus exposure and HLA in healthy donors. Researchers ran the PCR with 60 Vbeta and 13 Jbeta primers. The method was immunoSEQ multiplex PCR; TCRdb's version includes in-frame clones alone and lacks a portion of them. The sample carries some 120,000 clones, around 80% recorded once. The sample was PBMCs. Receptors were obtained from a man aged 50-59 years in good health and CMV-seronegative.

V gene TRBV5-1 combines with J gene TRBJ2-7, with D possibly TRBD2 on 6 matching bases. V was shortened by 0 bases and J by 6 bases, with 13 bases between the two germline ends. From germline, CDR1 is SGHRS and CDR2 YFSETQ. This CDR3 is 14 amino acids long. CDR3 residues: CASSLGRERAEQYF. In nucleotides, the CDR3 is TGCGCCAGCAGCTTGGGACGGGAGCGGGCCGAGCAGTACTTC.

The chain has TRBV18 and TRBJ1-5, with D maybe TRBD1 (5 bases). Trimming stripped 2 bases from V and 2 bases from J, with 13 bases between. The CDR3 has 16 residues. Germline loops: CDR1 KGHSH, CDR2 LQKENI. In DNA, the CDR3 is TGTGCCAGCTCACCAAGGCTGCAGGGTGGCAATCAGCCCCAGCATTTT. Its protein product is CASSPRLQGGNQPQHF.

The chain links TRBV6-1 to TRBJ1-5, with D uncertain. CDR1 is MNHNS, CDR2 SASEGT, per germline. The CDR3 extends over 16 amino acids. Trimming removed 0 bases at V and 2 bases at J, with 11 bases between. CDR3 protein: CASSEAPGAGNQPQHF. CDR3 sequence (DNA): TGTGCCAGCAGTGAAGCGCCGGGAGCGGGCAATCAGCCCCAGCATTTT.

The gene calls are TRBV19 and TRBJ2-7, with D tentatively TRBD1 (6 bases). Trimming stripped 5 bases from V and 0 bases from J, with 11 bases between. The CDR3 is made up of 14 amino acids. The germline gives CDR1 LNHDA, CDR2 SQIVND (reference sequence). The CDR3 loop reads CASSAQGTSYEQYF. CDR3 nucleotide sequence: TGTGCCAGTAGTGCGCAGGGGACCTCCTACGAGCAGTACTTC. The whole variable domain, filled in from reference TRBV19 and TRBJ2-7, reads DGGITQSPKYLFRKEGQNVTLSCEQNLNHDAMYWYRQDPGQGLRLIYYSQIVNDFQKGDIAEGYSVSREKKESFPLTVTSAQKNPTAFYLCASSAQGTSYEQYFGPGTRLTVT.

V and J are TRBV7-7 and TRBJ2-2, with D uncertain. The CDR3 extends over 18 amino acids. The ends were cut back, 1 base at V and 7 bases at J, with 22 bases in the middle. Germline V gene data show CDR1 as SSHAT and CDR2 as FNYEAQ (reference sequence). The CDR3 is CASSLDDHPEFMGGELFF. In DNA form, the CDR3 reads TGTGCCAGCAGCTTAGACGACCATCCGGAGTTTATGGGCGGGGAGCTGTTTTTT.

The chain is built from TRBV11-2 and TRBJ2-7; 9 bases match TRBD1. The CDR3 has 15 amino acids. V trimming: 3 bases; J trimming: 2 bases; junction bases outside the gene matches: 5. The V gene's germline CDR1 is SGHAT and CDR2 FQNNGV. In DNA form, the CDR3 reads TGTGCCAGCAGCTTTTCCGGGACAGGGACCTACGAGCAGTACTTC. As protein: CASSFSGTGTYEQYF.

The chain has TRBV2 and TRBJ2-1, with D possibly being TRBD2 (6 bases). The CDR3 is made up of 14 amino acids. The germline V gene encodes CDR1 SNHLY and CDR2 FYNNEI. V lost 5 bases and J lost 1, with 9 bases in between. CDR3 sequence reads: CASSRDLSYNEQFF. DNA for the CDR3: TGTGCCAGCAGTCGGGACTTATCCTACAATGAGCAGTTCTTC.